This record concerns one T cell receptor beta chain sequence. Antigen unknown. It was with 60 Vbeta and 13 Jbeta primers that the PCR ran. The repertoire was sequenced with immunoSEQ multiplex PCR; TCRdb's copy has only in-frame clones and lacks some. The sample lists roughly 250,000 clones, around four fifths occurring once. The data were obtained in a study of cytomegalovirus exposure and HLA in healthy donors. V was pared by 5 bases and J by 2 bases, with 8 bases of the junction left unmatched. CDR1 is LNHDA, CDR2 SQIVND, per germline (reference sequence). The CDR3 has 16 amino acids. Study-wide results and limits: TRBV6-2, TRBV6-3 and some other V segments were unresolvable in 87-base-pair reads. Productive status was seen about 90% or about 30% of the time for most TCR beta V segments in an earlier analysis. In vitro testing confirmed three CMV-associated chains as specific for CMV antigens.

The rearrangement uses TRBV19 and TRBJ2-1, with 8 bases that match TRBD2. Sequencing used PBMCs. The source is a woman between 40 and 50 years old in good health and CMV-seropositive. CDR3: CASSGGRAGAYNEQFF. In nucleotides, the CDR3 is TGTGCCAGTAGTGGGGGACGAGCGGGGGCCTACAATGAGCAGTTCTTC.